This record concerns one T cell receptor (beta chain) sequence. Original processing methods: Amplification of reference gene primers provided the estimated nucleated cell counts. Some clones are missing from TCRdb's copy, which holds only in-frame ones; the method was immunoSEQ multiplex PCR. That table furnishes V, J and clone size, whereas the DNA furnished D and trimming. The sample holds over 120,000 clones, under 90% seen once. V shed 3 bases, J shed 0 bases, and the junction held 5 bases outside the gene matches. CDR1 is DFQATT, CDR2 SNEGSKA, per germline (reference sequence). This CDR3 is built from 15 residues. These data belong to a study of blood T cell repertoires in COVID-19. As for the study in general: Samples of COVID-19 (acute and convalescent) were obtained from the United States, Italy and Spain. PBMCs, B-cell-depleted T cells, or T cells provided the cDNA or gDNA that made up the material.

The rearrangement links TRBV20-1 to TRBJ2-4; TRBD1 aligns across 7 bases. The sequence came from a man aged 65-85 years who had recovered from COVID-19. The sequencing input was peripheral blood. The CDR3 region is CSASDRALAKNIQYF. CDR3 coding DNA: TGCAGTGCTAGTGACAGGGCCCTAGCCAAAAACATTCAGTACTTC.